The source of this TCR beta chain is a study of blood T cell repertoires in COVID-19. About the study: Collection of acute and convalescent COVID-19 samples took place in the United States, Italy and Spain. In each case, the material was cDNA or gDNA derived from T cells, B-cell-depleted T cells, or PBMCs.

Seattle researchers signed up patients amid active infection and tracked them longitudinally. With V trimmed by 3 bases and J by 9 bases, 3 bases remained unmatched. The CDR3 covers 15 residues. Germline V CDR1 and CDR2: MNHNS, SASEGT. In the original workflow: Using reference gene primer amplification, nucleated cell counts were estimated. The data were produced by immunoSEQ multiplex PCR, yet TCRdb's version contains in-frame clones alone and is incomplete. The V and J calls and clone size come from that table; D and trimming were worked out from the DNA. Altogether about 420,000 clones are present, over 85% being singletons, with the ten largest covering 0.8% to 1%.

Specimen: peripheral blood. The clonotype was recovered from a man aged 18 to 29 with COVID-19, enrolled during active disease. J is TRBJ1-6 and V is TRBV6-1, with TRBD1 matching 12 bases. The CDR3 is CASSDEGQGASPLHF. The CDR3 nucleotides are TGTGCCAGCAGTGACGAGGGACAGGGGGCTTCACCCCTCCACTTT.